The rows below give T cell receptor beta chains drawn from one sample of a study of cytomegalovirus exposure and HLA in healthy donors. Assay used: immunoSEQ multiplex PCR; TCRdb lists only in-frame clones, some missing. The data hold 150,000 or so clones, with less than 90% observed a single time. Material for sequencing was PBMCs. All receptors come from a man over 45 in good health and CMV-seropositive. Each CDR3 is given with its conserved first and last residue. D genes are given only for firm matches.

. | TRBJ1-2 | 14 | TRBV6-1 | CASSTLQDNYGYTF | TGTGCCAGCAGTACCCTCCAGGATAACTATGGCTACACCTTC
TRBD1 | TRBJ1-1 | 13 | TRBV19 | CASSSRGYSSAFF | TGTGCCAGTAGTAGCAGGGGGTATTCGTCGGCTTTCTTT
. | TRBJ2-3 | 17 | TRBV21-1 | CASSPQTGTRDTDTQYF | TGTGCCAGCAGCCCCCAGACCGGGACAAGAGACACAGATACGCAGTATTTT
TRBD2 | TRBJ2-2 | 18 | TRBV4-2 | CASSQVVSGGVGTGELFF | TGTGCCAGCAGCCAAGTCGTTAGCGGGGGGGTTGGCACCGGGGAGCTGTTTTTT
. | TRBJ1-6 | 16 | TRBV27 | CASSLTVGGSRSPLHF | TGTGCCAGCAGTTTAACCGTAGGAGGGTCTCGGTCACCCCTCCACTTT
. | TRBJ2-1 | 13 | TRBV9 | CASSVGDNNEQFF | TGTGCCAGCAGCGTAGGTGACAACAATGAGCAGTTCTTC
TRBD2 | TRBJ2-7 | 14 | TRBV29-1 | CSVTGQRGVYEQYF | TGCAGCGTTACTGGGCAGCGGGGTGTCTACGAGCAGTACTTC
. | TRBJ2-1 | 18 | TRBV9 | CASSVTPGAGVWRNEQFF | TGTGCCAGCAGCGTTACCCCGGGGGCGGGAGTATGGAGGAATGAGCAGTTCTTC
. | TRBJ2-7 | 13 | TRBV28 | CASSLGTPYEQYF | TGTGCCAGCAGTCTCGGGACTCCCTACGAGCAGTACTTC
TRBD1 | TRBJ1-5 | 15 | TRBV19 | CASSMGQGYNQPQHF | TGTGCCAGTAGTATGGGACAGGGGTACAATCAGCCCCAGCATTTT
TRBD2 | TRBJ2-1 | 16 | TRBV4-1 | CASSPRLAGGNNEQFF | TGCGCCAGCAGCCCGCGACTAGCGGGAGGCAACAATGAGCAGTTCTTC
TRBD1 | TRBJ1-2 | 15 | TRBV7-9 | CASSWTGKTNYGYTF | TGTGCCAGCAGCTGGACAGGGAAGACTAACTATGGCTACACCTTC
. | TRBJ2-1 | 16 | TRBV9 | CASSVGGHSSYNEQFF | TGTGCCAGCAGCGTAGGGGGACACAGCTCCTACAATGAGCAGTTCTTC
. | TRBJ2-2 | 16 | TRBV5-4 | CASSPPGHLNTGELFF | TGTGCCAGCAGCCCGCCGGGACACCTGAACACCGGGGAGCTGTTTTTT
TRBD1 | TRBJ1-4 | 15 | TRBV19 | CASSTSGQENEKLFF | TGTGCCAGTAGTACCTCGGGACAGGAAAATGAAAAACTGTTTTTT
. | TRBJ2-7 | 15 | TRBV9 | CASSVGVASSYEQYF | TGTGCCAGCAGCGTAGGGGTCGCTAGCTCCTACGAGCAGTACTTC
. | TRBJ2-5 | 11 | TRBV28 | CASRAQETQYF | TGTGCCAGCAGGGCCCAAGAGACCCAGTACTTC
. | TRBJ2-2 | 14 | TRBV15 | CATSRTGNTGELFF | TGTGCCACCAGCAGGACTGGTAACACCGGGGAGCTGTTTTTT
. | TRBJ2-7 | 16 | TRBV27 | CASSLEGQSSSYEQYF | TGTGCCAGCAGTTTAGAGGGCCAGAGCTCTTCCTACGAGCAGTACTTC
. | TRBJ2-7 | 14 | TRBV14 | CASSQLDRGYEQYF | TGTGCCAGCAGCCAGCTAGACCGAGGCTACGAGCAGTACTTC
. | TRBJ2-1 | 12 | TRBV5-4 | CASSLMSLEQFF | TGTGCCAGCAGCTTGATGAGTCTTGAGCAGTTCTTC
TRBD2 | TRBJ2-1 | 16 | TRBV5-6 | CASATQLAGEGNEQFF | TGTGCCAGCGCCACCCAACTAGCGGGAGAAGGGAATGAGCAGTTCTTC
. | TRBJ2-3 | 16 | TRBV5-1 | CASSLDSFRVADTQYF | TGCGCCAGCAGCTTGGATTCCTTCAGGGTGGCAGATACGCAGTATTTT
. | TRBJ1-6 | 14 | TRBV6-5 | CASNQGSYNSPLHF | TGTGCCAGCAATCAGGGCTCCTATAATTCACCCCTCCACTTT
TRBD1 | TRBJ1-1 | 14 | TRBV13 | CASSSTGSNTEAFF | TGTGCCAGCAGCTCGACAGGGTCGAACACTGAAGCTTTCTTT
. | TRBJ1-5 | 15 | TRBV7-2 | CASSARGFGNQPQHF | TGTGCCAGCAGCGCCAGGGGTTTCGGCAATCAGCCCCAGCATTTT
. | TRBJ1-4 | 18 | TRBV9 | CASSGGEGEGPHNEKLFF | TGTGCCAGCAGCGGCGGGGAGGGAGAGGGACCTCATAATGAAAAACTGTTTTTT
TRBD1 | TRBJ1-4 | 16 | TRBV19 | CASSHLGTGINEKLFF | TGTGCCAGTAGCCACCTAGGGACAGGGATTAATGAAAAACTGTTTTTT
. | TRBJ1-1 | 15 | TRBV4-3 | CASSQVQALNTEAFF | TGCGCCAGCAGCCAAGTACAGGCCCTGAACACTGAAGCTTTCTTT
. | TRBJ2-7 | 12 | TRBV28 | CASKRTSYEQYF | TGTGCCAGCAAGCGTACCTCCTACGAGCAGTACTTC
TRBD1 | TRBJ2-7 | 16 | TRBV4-1 | CASSQVGTGGLYEQYF | TGCGCCAGCAGCCAAGTGGGGACAGGGGGCTTGTACGAGCAGTACTTC
TRBD1 | TRBJ2-7 | 13 | TRBV7-9 | CASSLQGAGEQYF | TGTGCCAGCAGCTTGCAGGGGGCAGGCGAGCAGTACTTC
TRBD1 | TRBJ1-3 | 17 | TRBV15 | CATSRRGQGQAGNTIYF | TGTGCCACCAGCCGACGAGGACAGGGTCAGGCTGGAAACACCATATATTTT
TRBD1 | TRBJ2-7 | 15 | TRBV7-9 | CASSLEQGETYEQYF | TGTGCCAGCAGCTTAGAACAGGGGGAAACCTACGAGCAGTACTTC
TRBD2 | TRBJ2-3 | 14 | TRBV7-9 | CASSTGLAGDTQYF | TGTGCCAGCAGCACGGGACTAGCAGGAGATACGCAGTATTTT
TRBD1 | TRBJ1-1 | 15 | TRBV5-6 | CASSLFFGGTGWAFF | TGTGCCAGCAGCTTGTTTTTCGGCGGGACAGGGTGGGCTTTCTTT